This T cell receptor (beta chain) was sequenced in a study of cytomegalovirus exposure and HLA in healthy donors. Study-wide results and caveats: TCR beta chains numbering roughly 150 were designated cytomegalovirus-associated.

Vbeta (60) and Jbeta (13) primers were used in the PCR. Repertoires were generated with immunoSEQ multiplex PCR, while TCRdb's copy carries only in-frame clones and drops some. The sample yields 130,000 to 150,000 clones, more than 60% seen once. Germline V gene data show CDR1 as LGHNT and CDR2 as FRNRAP. The CDR3 sequence is 17 residues long. V was pared by 5 bases and J by 0 bases, with 10 bases of the junction left unmatched. As to this clone: Its antigen is not identified.

The chain joins TRBV12-5 to TRBJ1-1, with 9 bases fitting TRBD1. The TCR comes from a male donor in good health and CMV-seronegative. The sequencing input was PBMCs. The CDR3 region has the DNA TGTGCTAGTGGTCCCGACCGGACAGGGGCTATGAACACTGAAGCTTTCTTT. Amino acid sequence: CASGPDRTGAMNTEAFF. Based on the CDR3 plus reference TRBV12-5 and TRBJ1-1, the full variable domain is DARVTQTPRHKVTEMGQEVTMRCQPILGHNTVFWYRQTMMQGLELLAYFRNRAPLDDSGMPKDRFSAEMPDATLATLKIQPSEPRDSAVYFCASGPDRTGAMNTEAFFGQGTRLTVV.